These T cell receptor beta chains were read from a single sample in a study of identifying expanded T cells in peripheral blood. Profiled with immunoSEQ multiplex PCR; TCRdb holds only in-frame clones, not every one. The sample contains about 90,000 clones, roughly 81% of which appear only once. Sequences were obtained from blood. Receptors were obtained from a person between 18 and 70 years old in good health. The CDR3 runs from the conserved cysteine through the conserved F or W. A D gene is named only where the DNA matches it firmly. For some rows the clone size is stated as once, few or many, or as a class when expanded; others skip it.

TRBJ2-3 | - | - | TRBV5-8 | TGTGCCAGCAGCTTGGCCGAGGCAGATACGCAGTATTTT | CASSLAEADTQYF
TRBJ2-7 | - | once | TRBV6-1 | TGTGCCAGCAGTAGGGACGGTAACTACGAGCAGTACTTC | CASSRDGNYEQYF
TRBJ1-2 | TRBD1 | - | TRBV11-2 | TGTGCCAGCAGCTTAGATCGACAGGGGGATGGCTACACCTTC | CASSLDRQGDGYTF
TRBJ2-1 | TRBD2 | few | TRBV5-1 | TGCGCCAGCAGCCCTTGGGCAGGGAGGGCCGAGCAGTTCTTC | CASSPWAGRAEQFF
TRBJ2-3 | - | - | TRBV5-8 | TGTGCCAGCAGCTTGGAGGCACCCGCAGATACGCAGTATTTT | CASSLEAPADTQYF
TRBJ1-2 | - | - | TRBV6-5 | TGTGCCAGCAACAATAAGGTGAAGCCCAGTGGTGGCTACACCTTC | CASNNKVKPSGGYTF
TRBJ1-2 | - | few | TRBV29-1 | TGCAGCGTTGAAGGCTACACCTTC | CSVEGYTF
TRBJ2-7 | - | - | TRBV7-9 | TGTGCCAGCAGCTTAGGAGGGGGATACGAGCAGTACTTC | CASSLGGGYEQYF
TRBJ2-6 | - | - | TRBV4-3 | TGCGCCAGCAGCCCGGTGGTCAGGTCCCGGGGGAGTGCTGGGGCCAACGTCCTGACTTTC | CASSPVVRSRGSAGANVLTF
TRBJ1-2 | - | - | TRBV5-1 | TGCGCCAGCAGCTCCTACCTGGAAGGACACCCGGGCTACACCTTC | CASSSYLEGHPGYTF
TRBJ2-1 | - | - | TRBV7-6 | TGTGCCAGCAGCCTTGAACCCGGGTTAATTCACTTGTCGGATGAGCAGTTCTTC | CASSLEPGLIHLSDEQFF
TRBJ1-1 | - | - | TRBV27 | TGTGCCAGCAGTTGGGGGCCGGAGAACACTGAAGCTTTCTTT | CASSWGPENTEAFF
TRBJ1-6 | - | - | TRBV7-2 | TGTGCCAGCAGCTTATCAAATTCACCCCTCCACTTT | CASSLSNSPLHF
TRBJ2-5 | - | - | TRBV7-2 | TGTGCCAGCAGCACCTTTCCCCGGGACAAACAGGAGACCCAGTACTTC | CASSTFPRDKQETQYF
TRBJ2-7 | - | - | TRBV11-2 | TGTGCCAGCAGCCTTCGACCCTCCTACGAGCAGTACTTC | CASSLRPSYEQYF
TRBJ1-4 | - | - | TRBV4-3 | TGCGCCAGCAGCCAAGATTCGGGATATAATGAAAAACTGTTTTTT | CASSQDSGYNEKLFF
TRBJ1-3 | - | - | TRBV6-1 | TGTGCCATCGACCGCCAGGGCTCCGGAAACACCATATATTTT | CAIDRQGSGNTIYF
TRBJ1-1 | - | once | TRBV7-6 | TGTGCCAGCAGCTTAGAATTGAACACTGAAGCTTTCTTT | CASSLELNTEAFF
TRBJ2-2 | - | - | TRBV30 | TGTGCCTGTGGGCGCGAGGGGCTTAAGTACACCGGGGAGCTGTTTTTT | CACGREGLKYTGELFF
TRBJ1-6 | - | few | TRBV7-8 | TGTGCCAGCAGCTTATGGGTGGATTCACCCCTCCACTTT | CASSLWVDSPLHF
TRBJ2-7 | - | - | TRBV5-6 | TGTGCCAGCAACAAAAACCGAGGGGCGGCGACACTGACATACGAGCAGTACTTC | CASNKNRGAATLTYEQYF
TRBJ1-6 | - | - | TRBV19 | TGTGCCAGTAACGGAGCTCCCTTAAATTCACCCCTCCACTTT | CASNGAPLNSPLHF
TRBJ2-5 | TRBD1 | - | TRBV11-2 | TGTGCCAGCAGCTTGGGACAGTCCCAAGAGACCCAGTACTTC | CASSLGQSQETQYF
TRBJ2-7 | TRBD2 | - | TRBV9 | TGTGCCAGCAGCGTAGCCAACGGGGGGTACGAGCAGTACTTC | CASSVANGGYEQYF
TRBJ1-1 | - | - | TRBV7-3 | TGTGCCAGCAGCTCAGGGGTTCGCACTGAAGCTTTCTTT | CASSSGVRTEAFF
TRBJ1-1 | TRBD1 | - | TRBV7-9 | TGTGCCAGCAGCCCGACCGGGACAGGTCGCACTGAAGCTTTCTTT | CASSPTGTGRTEAFF
TRBJ2-7 | TRBD2 | - | TRBV6-1 | TGTGCCAGCAGTGTTTCTAGCGGGGCTTTCTACGAGCAGTACTTC | CASSVSSGAFYEQYF
TRBJ2-5 | TRBD1 | - | TRBV18 | TGTGCCAGCTCACGCCGCGGGACAGGGGGCAAGGAGACCCAGTACTTC | CASSRRGTGGKETQYF
TRBJ2-5 | TRBD1 | once | TRBV7-9 | TGTGCCAGCAGCCTATACAGGGGGCGCAGAGGTTGGCAAGAGACCCAGTACTTC | CASSLYRGRRGWQETQYF
TRBJ2-5 | TRBD1 | - | TRBV5-1 | TGCGCCAGCAGCGCCGACAGGGCTGAGACCCAGTACTTC | CASSADRAETQYF
TRBJ2-1 | TRBD1 | - | TRBV5-1 | TGCGCCAGCAGCTCAACCGGGACAGGGGCCAATGAGCAGTTCTTC | CASSSTGTGANEQFF
TRBJ2-7 | TRBD1 | - | TRBV6-5 | TGTGCCAGCAGTCTTGGACAGGGGCAGGTCTACGAGCAGTACTTC | CASSLGQGQVYEQYF